This TCR beta chain was sequenced during a study of blood T cell repertoires in COVID-19. Across the whole study: Nucleic acid was either cDNA or gDNA, and it came from T cells, B-cell-depleted T cells, or PBMCs.

Cohort assignment relied on participant-reported clinical history. Libraries were prepared by immunoSEQ multiplex PCR; TCRdb keeps only in-frame clonotypes and omits some of them. Of hundreds of thousands of clones listed, around nine tenths are singletons. The CDR3 is 14 residues long. The ends were cut back, 0 bases at V and 4 bases at J, with 9 bases in the middle. Germline CDR1 is MNHNY and CDR2 is SVGAGI (reference sequence). This chain uses TRBV6-6 with TRBJ2-5; D uncertain. The sequenced sample consisted of PBMCs or T cells enriched from blood (not recorded which). This receptor was identified in a man between 40 and 49 years old who had recovered from COVID-19. Written as DNA, the CDR3 is TGTGCCAGCAGTTACTCGGTAGTTTCAGAGACCCAGTACTTC. It is translated as CASSYSVVSETQYF.